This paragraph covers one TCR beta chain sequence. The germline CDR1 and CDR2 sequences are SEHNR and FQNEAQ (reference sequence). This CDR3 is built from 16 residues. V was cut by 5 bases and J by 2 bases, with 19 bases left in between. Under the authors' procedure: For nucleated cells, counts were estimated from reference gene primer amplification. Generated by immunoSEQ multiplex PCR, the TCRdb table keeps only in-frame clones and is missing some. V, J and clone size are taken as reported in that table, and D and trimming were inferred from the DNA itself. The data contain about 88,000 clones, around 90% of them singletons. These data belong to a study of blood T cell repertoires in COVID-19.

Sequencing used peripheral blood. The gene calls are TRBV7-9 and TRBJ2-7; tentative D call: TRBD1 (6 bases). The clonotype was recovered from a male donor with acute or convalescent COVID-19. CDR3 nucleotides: TGTGCCAGCAGCCCGGCAGGGGTGCGAACGGCCTACGAGCAGTACTTC. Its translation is CASSPAGVRTAYEQYF.